This entry concerns a single T cell receptor (beta chain). Its recognized antigen is unknown. Base qualities are not recorded, but no much larger clone differs from it by a single base. Library generation was performed with 5' RACE. Sequencer: Illumina HiSeq 2500. A second PCR of roughly 7 to 12 cycles was run with a J-beta primer mix and a sample-barcoded 5' primer. A unique molecular identifier was introduced onto each TCR beta cDNA molecule by a template-switch 5' adaptor carrying 12 random nucleotides. Each sample yielded at least 3 million CDR3-containing paired-end reads. First-strand cDNA synthesis was performed from all RNA using the Mint cDNA synthesis kit, with priming by a TRBC-specific oligonucleotide. All cDNA was treated with uracil-DNA glycosylase and then went through a first 18-cycle PCR with the universal primers M1SS and BC2_uni_R. Under the source paper's analysis protocol: Each sample was normalized by randomly selecting 1 million high-quality reads, each carrying a distinct molecular identifier. Reads with shared molecular identifiers were discarded instead of being binned into consensus sequences. MiTCR, with a Q25 quality threshold and the strictest error-elimination algorithm, was used for CDR3 identification, clonotype clustering and error correction. A nonparametric unseen species model using Euler transformation provided a lower-bound estimate of total TCR beta diversity. In-frame beta chains were kept once TCRdb had trimmed the public reads at Q25 with fastp and called clones with MiXCR. Rows with a matching CDR3 protein are joined into one entry that keeps the most common DNA and genes. The V and J calls come from TCRdb's annotation, not from the publication. The sample has approximately 850,000 distinct CDR3 sequences on record, about 62% of them singletons. Roughly 22% of the sample goes to the ten largest clones.

According to the germline V gene (reference sequence), CDR1 reads LNHDA and CDR2 reads SQIVND. Measured from the cysteine to the phenylalanine, the CDR3 is 15 residues long. Only the CDR3 region is kept as DNA, spanning 45 bases read in frame from base 1. After removal of 3 bases from V and 1 base from J, the junction retains 3 bases not matched to a gene. Donors were a few dozen systemically healthy Caucasian individuals from Russia aged 6 to 90 years. Ten milliliters of peripheral blood were drawn from each donor into EDTA-treated Vacutainer tubes. Ficoll-Paque density-gradient centrifugation was used to isolate PBMCs, with at least 7 million per sample. Total RNA, at least 6 micrograms per sample, was extracted from PBMCs with Trizol reagent. For every donor, flow cytometry on a PBMC aliquot measured the percentage of naive CD45RAhigh/CD27high T cells. The data are from a study of blood T cells in healthy people across ages (dated by TCRdb to between 2014 and 2017). Some background on the complete study: In model experiments, template switching captured about one uniquely barcoded TCR beta cDNA molecule for every two T cells. Using deep sequencing normalized with unique cDNA molecular identifiers, the study measured how TCR beta repertoire diversity changes with age. Four age groups were formed from the donors: young (average approximately 16 years), middle-aged (just under 40), aged (approximately 60) and long-lived (approximately 80). To avoid experimental bias, donors of different ages were spread randomly across the sequencing lanes. Two additional independent replicas of 1 million unique cDNA reads from the same blood draw were analyzed for two donors (one aged 18 to 30 and one aged 80 or older). What the work shows at the level of the full study, not this receptor alone: Compared with the aged group, the long-lived group had more naive CD4+ T cells, fewer expanded clones and increased TCR diversity, a pattern suggesting age selection. Conclusive comparison of naive and antigen-experienced compartments was prevented by the profiling of bulk unsorted PBMCs. Donor CMV infection status was unknown, potentially confounding age-related changes in expanded clonotypes. Estimates of total diversity based on one million sequenced T cells were regarded as lower bounds and as underestimates. A strong correlation was found between observed TCR beta diversity and the percentage of naive T cells measured by flow cytometry. As age increased, observed TCR beta diversity per million T cells dropped in a roughly linear way, and a significant reduction was already evident by age approximately 40.

This TCR derives from a man in his thirties or forties in good health. The chain employs TRBV19 and TRBJ2-1, with 7 bases in between that match TRBD1. Material: blood. The sequenced DNA is TGTGCCAGTAGTATCCTGACAGGGTCCTACAATGAGCAGTTCTTC. It encodes CASSILTGSYNEQFF.